The 3 T cell receptor beta chains presented below share a single source sample, sequenced in a study of shared clonotypes between healthy human individuals. This table comes from immunoSEQ multiplex PCR, and its TCRdb copy is limited to in-frame clones, with some not included. Among fewer than 1.6 million clones listed, 98% to 99% were seen once. Sequenced sample: naive CD4+ T cells sorted from blood. Stated subset: CD45RA+ positively selected. These TCRs come from a man aged 25-40 years in good health.

The CDR3 region is CSVGLIATDTQYF. CDR3 bases: TGCAGCGTTGGTCTGATTGCAACAGATACGCAGTATTTT. The genes are TRBV29-1 and TRBJ2-3; D remains unclear. The CDR3 consists of 13 residues. Germline values: CDR1 SQVTM, CDR2 ANQGSEA. Trimming pared 4 bases from V and 3 bases from J, leaving 11 bases between.

The chain employs TRBV11-2 and TRBJ2-3; D not certain. Germline V gives CDR1 SGHAT, CDR2 FQNNGV. The CDR3 has 12 amino acids. The V end lost 2 bases, the J end lost 6 bases, and 6 bases lay between the germline ends. CDR3 nucleotide sequence: TGTGCCAGCAGCTTATGGGTTGATACGCAGTATTTT. Translated: CASSLWVDTQYF.

The J gene is TRBJ2-2, the V gene TRBV2; D remains unclear. There are 16 residues in the CDR3. Trimming shortened V by 5 bases and J by 0 bases, and 13 bases separated the two germline ends. The germline V gene has CDR1 SNHLY and CDR2 FYNNEI. CDR3 sequence (DNA): TGTGCCAGCAGTAGTAGAGGCAGGTCGAACACCGGGGAGCTGTTTTTT. As protein: CASSSRGRSNTGELFF.